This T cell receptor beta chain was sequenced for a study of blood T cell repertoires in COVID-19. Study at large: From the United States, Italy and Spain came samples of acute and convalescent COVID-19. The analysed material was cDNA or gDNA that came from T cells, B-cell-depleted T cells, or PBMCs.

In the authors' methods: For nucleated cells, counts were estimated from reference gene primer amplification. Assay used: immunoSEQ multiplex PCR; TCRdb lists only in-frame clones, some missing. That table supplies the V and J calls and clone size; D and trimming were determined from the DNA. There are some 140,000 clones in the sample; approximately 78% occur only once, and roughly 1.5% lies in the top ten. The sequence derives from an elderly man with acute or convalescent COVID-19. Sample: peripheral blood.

The CDR3 protein is CASSPTSGNTEAFF. The CDR3 DNA follows: TGTGCCAGCTCCCCCACGTCGGGGAACACTGAAGCTTTCTTT. The V call is TRBV18, the J call TRBJ1-1; D unclear. CDR3 size: 14 residues. Trimming removed 6 bases at V and 1 base at J, with 12 bases between. Germline-derived CDR1 and CDR2 are KGHSH and LQKENI.